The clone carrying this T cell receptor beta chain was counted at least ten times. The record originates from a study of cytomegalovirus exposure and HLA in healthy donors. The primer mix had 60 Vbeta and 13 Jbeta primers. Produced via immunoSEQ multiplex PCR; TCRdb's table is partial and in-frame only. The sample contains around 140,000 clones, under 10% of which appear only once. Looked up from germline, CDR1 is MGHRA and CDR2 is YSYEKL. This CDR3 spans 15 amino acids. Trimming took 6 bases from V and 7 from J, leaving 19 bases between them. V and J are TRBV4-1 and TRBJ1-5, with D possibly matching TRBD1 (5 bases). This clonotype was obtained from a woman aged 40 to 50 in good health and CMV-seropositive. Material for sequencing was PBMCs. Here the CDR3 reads CASSLIAGSEQPQHF. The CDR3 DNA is TGCGCCAGCAGTCTGATCGCAGGGTCGGAGCAGCCCCAGCATTTT.